The 7 T cell receptor beta chains listed next were all sequenced from one sample in a study of CD8+CD57+ T cells in acquired aplastic anemia (dated by TCRdb to about 2018). The data were produced on an Illumina HiSeq 2000. TCR beta VDJ combination and CDR3 sequence profiling used genomic DNA as the template. In-frame beta chains were kept once TCRdb had trimmed the public reads at Q25 with fastp and called clones with MiXCR. All rows with the same CDR3 protein become a single entry with the most common DNA and genes. The sample includes approximately 130,000 distinct CDR3 sequences, with approximately 41% observed a single time. The top ten clonotypes cover around 2.7% of the sample. The patients picked for sequencing were ones in whom flow cytometry had shown an expansion of CD8+CD57+ cells. The sequencing input was sorted CD4+, CD8+, or CD8+CD57+ T cells (not recorded which) from PBMCs. The receptors were gathered from a human donor with aplastic anemia.

Turning to this clonotype: A read error may explain this, as a much larger clone is one base away. V and J are TRBV18 and TRBJ1-6; D is unresolved. This CDR3 has 12 residues. Germline CDR1 and CDR2: KGHSH and LQKENI. The CDR3 nucleotides read TGTGCCGGCTCACCACGGAATTCACCCCTCCACTTT. Translating it yields CAGSPRNSPLHF.

This clonotype has just a few counts. This chain links TRBV5-4 with TRBJ1-2; possibly TRBD1 for D (5 bases). V lost 4 bases and J lost 10, with 17 bases in between. The CDR3 covers 13 residues. Germline lookup yields CDR1 SGHNT and CDR2 YYREEE (reference sequence). The CDR3: CASSLRVGTHYTF. The CDR3 nucleotides are TGTGCCAGCAGCCTCAGAGTGGGGACCCACTACACCTTC.

This clonotype was detected many times. The chain links TRBV5-1 to TRBJ1-4, with D hard to call. Deletions cut 4 bases from V and 3 bases from J, with 10 bases between. The CDR3 is 14 amino acids. Germline CDR1 and CDR2: SGHRS and YFSETQ. CDR3 bases: TGCGCCAGCAGCCCAGGCCGGTCTAATGAAAAACTGTTTTTT. Protein product: CASSPGRSNEKLFF.

This clonotype came up many times. This chain uses TRBV12-3 or TRBV12-4 with TRBJ2-1, with D perhaps TRBD1 or TRBD2 (5 bases each). The CDR3 consists of 17 residues. The V and J ends lost 7 bases and 0 bases respectively, with 19 bases between them. DNA of the CDR3: TGTGCCAGCACCCCAGAGAGGGGAAGGAGCTCCTACAATGAGCAGTTCTTC. Its translation: CASTPERGRSSYNEQFF.

This clonotype occurred many times. The chain has TRBV6-5 and TRBJ2-5, with TRBD2 as a possible D gene (6 bases). V was cut by 4 bases and J by 1 base, with 13 bases left in between. The CDR3 runs 15 residues. CDR1 is MNHEY and CDR2 is SVGAGI in the germline V gene. CDR3 sequence (DNA): TGTGCCAGCAGTTGGCGGGGAGAACCCCAAGAGACCCAGTACTTC. It encodes CASSWRGEPQETQYF.

In its sample, this clonotype was seen a few times. CDR3 sequence (DNA): TGTGCCAGTTCCCCGGGACAGGGCAGTAATTCACCCCTCCACTTT. Protein: CASSPGQGSNSPLHF. The rearrangement joins TRBV12-3 or TRBV12-4 to TRBJ1-6, with 9 bases matching TRBD1. The trim removed 9 bases at V and 6 bases at J, leaving 9 bases unmatched. The CDR3 loop spans 15 amino acids.

On this clonotype itself: An end of the junction differs from the germline gene, which may be a read error. V usage is TRBV15 and J usage is TRBJ1-1, with a weak D call TRBD1 (5 bases). Per the germline V gene, CDR1 is LNHNV and CDR2 is YYDKDF (reference sequence). There are 16 residues in the CDR3. In DNA form, the CDR3 reads TGTGCCACCAGCAGAGATAGGGGAAGAGGTAACACTGAGGCTCTCTTT. Amino acid sequence: CATSRDRGRGNTEALF. Drawing the rest from reference TRBV15 and TRBJ1-1, the complete variable domain is DAMVIQNPRYQVTQFGKPVTLSCSQTLNHNVMYWYQQKSSQAPKLLFHYYDKDFNNEADTPDNFQSRRPNTSFCFLDIRSPGLGDTAMYLCATSRDRGRGNTEALFGQGTRLTVV.